In this sample, the clone carrying this TCR beta chain turned up a few times. Its matching antigen is unknown. All sorted populations exceeded 95% purity. This entry is derived from a study of beta chain features in type 1 diabetes. Per the germline V gene, CDR1 is SGHTA and CDR2 is FQGNSA. Trimming removed 4 bases from V and 8 bases from J; junction bases left unmatched: 7. The CDR3 is made up of 13 amino acids. General study points: A moderate, significant TCRB CDR3 shortening appeared in type 1 diabetes across four CD4+ subsets.

The isolated RNA, all of it, was reverse transcribed, so expressed TCRB transcripts were what got sequenced. Sequencing of naive, central memory and regulatory T cell samples gave an average of around 4 million reads. Produced via immunoSEQ multiplex PCR; TCRdb's table is partial and in-frame only. This table holds roughly 400,000 clones, approximately 13% found once. The specimen was naive CD4+ T cells from blood. The TCR was taken from a man younger than 40 in good health. This chain connects TRBV7-2 to TRBJ1-2, with 7 bases aligning to TRBD1. CDR3 in amino acids: CASSYRGVGGYTF. CDR3 DNA sequence: TGTGCCAGCAGCTACAGGGGAGTTGGAGGCTACACCTTC.